Below, 10 T cell receptor beta chains from the same sample are listed, as sequenced in a study of PD-L1 blockade in urothelial cancer listed by TCRdb under 2017. This specimen's time point label, interpreted: pretreatment peripheral blood. Library preparation was by the immunoSEQ multiplex PCR assay. The source is immuneACCESS, and TCRdb retained only in-frame sequences with V and J called. Part of the clones is not carried over; for the studies checked, unresolved V genes explain less than half of this, and the remainder is unexplained. Present in this sample are 85,000 to 95,000 clones, 90% of which were seen just once. 1.6% of the sample belongs to the ten largest clones. The starting material was PBMCs, obtained around atezolizumab (anti-PD-L1) treatment. All receptors come from a man in his fifties or sixties with urothelial cancer.

This clone has only one observation. The CDR3 nucleotides are TGTGCCAGCAGTTTATCCCCCGGGAGGGCGGGCTACGAGCAGTACTTC. It encodes CASSLSPGRAGYEQYF. The chain carries TRBV27 and TRBJ2-7; the match to TRBD2 covers 8 bases. The CDR3 covers 16 residues. Germline CDR1 is MNHEY and CDR2 is SMNVEV (reference sequence). V trimming: 0 bases; J trimming: 3 bases; junction bases outside the gene matches: 7.

CDR3 DNA sequence: TGTGCCAGCAGCCTCCAGGGGGCGAGTGGTTCACCCCTCCACTTT. Protein sequence: CASSLQGASGSPLHF. J is TRBJ1-6 and V is TRBV6-5, with 8 positions matching TRBD1. CDR1 is MNHEY, CDR2 SVGAGI, per germline. CDR3 length: 15 residues. V shed 6 bases and J 9 bases; nucleotides not matched to a gene: 10.

As DNA, the CDR3 is TGTGCCAGCAGGAAGACAGGGGCGGGAGAGACCCAGTACTTC. It codes for CASRKTGAGETQYF. The rearrangement uses TRBV6-5 and TRBJ2-5; 8 bases fit TRBD1. This CDR3 contains 14 residues. V shed 6 bases and J 4 bases; nucleotides not matched to a gene: 7. Per germline, CDR1 MNHEY and CDR2 SVGAGI.

The CDR3 DNA reads TGTGCCAGCAGCTCCAACGCGGGAGGGGAGACCCAGTACTTC. This sequence encodes CASSSNAGGETQYF. This chain connects TRBV5-4 to TRBJ2-5; 9 positions agree with TRBD2. CDR3 length: 14 residues. With 3 bases clipped from V and 5 bases from J, the junction kept 5 bases outside the gene matches. Germline CDR1 reads SGHNT; CDR2 reads YYREEE (reference sequence).

The V and J genes are TRBV7-2 and TRBJ2-7; 9 bases map to TRBD1. V lost 0 bases to trimming and J lost 3 bases; unmatched junction nucleotides: 3. The CDR3 consists of 15 residues. Germline CDR1 reads SGHTA; CDR2 reads FQGNSA. CDR3 bases: TGTGCCAGCAGCTTAGCGGGGGGACAGGGCTACGAGCAGTACTTC. Amino acids: CASSLAGGQGYEQYF. Based on the CDR3 plus reference TRBV7-2 and TRBJ2-7, the full variable domain is GAGVSQSPSNKVTEKGKDVELRCDPISGHTALYWYRQSLGQGLEFLIYFQGNSAPDKSGLPSDRFSAERTGGSVSTLTIQRTQQEDSAVYLCASSLAGGQGYEQYFGPGTRLTVT.

The chain is built from TRBV7-7 and TRBJ2-5; weak D call: TRBD2 (6 bases). Trimming shortened V by 0 bases and J by 4 bases, and 9 bases separated the two germline ends. Germline V CDR1 and CDR2: SSHAT, FNYEAQ (reference sequence). The CDR3 consists of 14 residues. The CDR3 DNA sequence: TGTGCCAGCAGCTTAGCGGGGGGTGGAGAGACCCAGTACTTC. Its translation is CASSLAGGGETQYF.

This clone has only one observation. The rearrangement links TRBV4-1 to TRBJ2-1, with 13 positions matching TRBD2. The CDR3 runs to 15 residues. Looked up from germline, CDR1 is MGHRA and CDR2 is YSYEKL. J gave up 9 bases and V 2 bases, and 4 bases lay outside the gene matches. In DNA form, the CDR3 reads TGCGCCAGCAGCCAATCCGGGACTAGCGGGATTGAGCAGTTCTTC. Protein product: CASSQSGTSGIEQFF.

This chain joins TRBV7-9 and TRBJ1-4; D is undetermined. Germline V CDR1 and CDR2: SEHNR, FQNEAQ (reference sequence). Trimming shortened V by 0 bases and J by 4 bases, and 18 bases separated the two germline ends. The CDR3 spans 18 residues. The DNA for the CDR3 is TGTGCCAGCAGCTTAGCGCTAACCCTAACCCGCCTTAATGAAAAACTGTTTTTT. The encoded protein is CASSLALTLTRLNEKLFF. Full variable domain (outside the CDR3, taken from reference TRBV7-9 and TRBJ1-4): DTGVSQNPRHKITKRGQNVTFRCDPISEHNRLYWYRQTLGQGPEFLTYFQNEAQLEKSRLLSDRFSAERPKGSFSTLEIQRTEQGDSAMYLCASSLALTLTRLNEKLFFGSGTQLSVL.

The CDR3 nucleotides are TGTGCCAGCTCGGGAGGCACTGAAGCTTTCTTT. This sequence encodes CASSGGTEAFF. This sequence joins TRBV2 and TRBJ1-1; D not resolved. Germline V gene lookup returns CDR1 SNHLY and CDR2 FYNNEI. The CDR3 has 11 amino acids. Trimming cost V 8 bases and J 4 bases, with 8 bases left between them.

The chain employs TRBV2 and TRBJ1-1, with D uncertain. The CDR3 consists of 11 residues. From germline, CDR1 is SNHLY and CDR2 FYNNEI. Trimming pared 7 bases from V and 3 bases from J, leaving 6 bases between. CDR3 residues: CASTQYTEAFF. In nucleotides, the CDR3 is TGTGCCAGCACCCAGTACACTGAAGCTTTCTTT.